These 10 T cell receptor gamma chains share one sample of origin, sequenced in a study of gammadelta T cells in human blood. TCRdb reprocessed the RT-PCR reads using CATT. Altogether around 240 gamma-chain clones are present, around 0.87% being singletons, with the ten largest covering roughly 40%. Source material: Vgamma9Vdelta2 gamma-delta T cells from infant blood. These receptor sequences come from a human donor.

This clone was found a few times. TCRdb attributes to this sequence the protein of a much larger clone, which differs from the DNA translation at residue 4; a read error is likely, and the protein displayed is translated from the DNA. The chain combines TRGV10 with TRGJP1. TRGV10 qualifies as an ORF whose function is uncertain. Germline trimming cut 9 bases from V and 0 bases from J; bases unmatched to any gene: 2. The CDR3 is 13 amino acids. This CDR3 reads CAACDTTGWFKIF. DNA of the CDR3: TGTGCTGCGTGTGATACCACTGGTTGGTTCAAGATATTT.

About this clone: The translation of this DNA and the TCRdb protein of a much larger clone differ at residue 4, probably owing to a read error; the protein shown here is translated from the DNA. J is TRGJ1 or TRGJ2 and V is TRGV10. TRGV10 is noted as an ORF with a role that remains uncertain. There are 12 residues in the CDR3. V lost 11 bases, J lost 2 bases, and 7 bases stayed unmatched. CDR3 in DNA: TGTGCTGCGCGGGATTATTATTATAAGAAACTCTTT. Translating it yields CAARDYYYKKLF.

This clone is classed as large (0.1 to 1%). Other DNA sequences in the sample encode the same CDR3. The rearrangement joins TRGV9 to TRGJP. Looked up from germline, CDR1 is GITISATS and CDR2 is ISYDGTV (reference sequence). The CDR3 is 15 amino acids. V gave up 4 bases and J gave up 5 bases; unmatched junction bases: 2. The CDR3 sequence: CALWEKELGKKIKVF. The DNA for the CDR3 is TGTGCCTTGTGGGAAAAAGAGTTGGGCAAAAAAATCAAGGTATTT.

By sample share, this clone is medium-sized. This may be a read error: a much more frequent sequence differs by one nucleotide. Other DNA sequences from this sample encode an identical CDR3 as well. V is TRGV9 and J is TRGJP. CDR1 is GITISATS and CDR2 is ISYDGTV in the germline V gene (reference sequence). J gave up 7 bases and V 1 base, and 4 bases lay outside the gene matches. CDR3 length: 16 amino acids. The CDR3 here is CALWEVRELGKKIKVF. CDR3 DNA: TGTGCCTTGTGGGAGGTACGGGAGTTGGGCAAAAAAATCAAGGTATTT.

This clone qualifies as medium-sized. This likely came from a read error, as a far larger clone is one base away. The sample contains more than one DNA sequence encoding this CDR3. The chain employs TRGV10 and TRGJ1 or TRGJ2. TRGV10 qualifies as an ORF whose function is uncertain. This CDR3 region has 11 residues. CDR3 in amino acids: CAAWNYYKKLF. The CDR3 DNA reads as TGTGCTGCGTGGAATTATTATAAGAAGCTCTTT.

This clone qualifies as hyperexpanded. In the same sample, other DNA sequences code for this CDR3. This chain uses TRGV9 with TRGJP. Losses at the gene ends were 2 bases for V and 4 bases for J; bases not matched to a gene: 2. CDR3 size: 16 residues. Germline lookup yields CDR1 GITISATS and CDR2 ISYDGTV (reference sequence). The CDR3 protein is CALWEAQELGKKIKVF. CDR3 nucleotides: TGTGCCTTGTGGGAGGCACAAGAGTTGGGCAAAAAAATCAAGGTATTT.

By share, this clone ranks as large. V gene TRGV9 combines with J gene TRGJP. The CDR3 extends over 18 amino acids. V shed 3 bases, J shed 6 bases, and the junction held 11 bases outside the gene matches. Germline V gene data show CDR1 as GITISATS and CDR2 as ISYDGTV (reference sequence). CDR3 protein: CALWERTPRELGKKIKVF. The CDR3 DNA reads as TGTGCCTTGTGGGAGCGGACACCTCGAGAGTTGGGCAAAAAAATCAAGGTATTT.

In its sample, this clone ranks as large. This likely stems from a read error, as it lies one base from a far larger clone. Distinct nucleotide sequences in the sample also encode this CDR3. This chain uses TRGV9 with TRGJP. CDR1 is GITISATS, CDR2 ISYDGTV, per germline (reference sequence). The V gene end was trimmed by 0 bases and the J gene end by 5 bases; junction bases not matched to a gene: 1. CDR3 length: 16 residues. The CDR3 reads CALWEVKELGKKIKVF. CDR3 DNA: TGTGCCTTGTGGGAGGTGAAAGAGTTGGGCAAAAAAATCAAGGTATTT.

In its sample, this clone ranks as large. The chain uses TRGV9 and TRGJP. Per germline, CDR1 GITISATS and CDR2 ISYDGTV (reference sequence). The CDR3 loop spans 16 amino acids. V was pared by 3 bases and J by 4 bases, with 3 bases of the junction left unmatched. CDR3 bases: TGTGCCTTGTGGGAGCTTCAAGAGTTGGGCAAAAAAATCAAGGTATTT. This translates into CALWELQELGKKIKVF.

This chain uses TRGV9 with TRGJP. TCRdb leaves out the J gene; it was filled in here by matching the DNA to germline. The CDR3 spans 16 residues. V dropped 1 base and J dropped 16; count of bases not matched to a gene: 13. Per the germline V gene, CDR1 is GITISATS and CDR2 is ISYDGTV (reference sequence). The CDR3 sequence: CALWEVELGKKKIKVF. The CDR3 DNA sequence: TGTGCCTTGTGGGAGGTAGAGTTGGGCAAAAAAAAAATCAAGGTATTT.